This passage covers 6 T cell receptor beta chains from one sample sequenced in a study of blood T cell repertoires in COVID-19. TCRdb's copy holds only in-frame clones and misses some; the assay was immunoSEQ multiplex PCR. The sample yields about 46,000 clones, roughly 86% seen once. The sample was PBMCs or T cells enriched from blood (not recorded which). Receptors originate from a woman aged 50 to 65 who had recovered from COVID-19.

The chain recombines TRBV3-1 (or the pseudogene TRBV3-2) with TRBJ2-7; perhaps TRBD1 as D (6 bases). Germline CDR1 is LGHDT and CDR2 is YNNKEL (reference sequence). The V end lost 8 bases, the J end lost 0 bases, and 14 bases lay between the germline ends. The CDR3 contains 14 residues. In DNA, the CDR3 is TGTGCCAGCGGGGCAACAGGGACCTCCTACGAGCAGTACTTC. It is translated as CASGATGTSYEQYF.

This clone has a handful of counts. This chain joins TRBV4-1 and TRBJ1-5; TRBD1 aligns across 7 bases. The V gene's germline CDR1 is MGHRA and CDR2 YSYEKL. Trimming at V came to 2 bases and at J to 0 bases, leaving 1 base not matched to a gene. CDR3 length: 15 amino acids. CDR3 nucleotides: TGCGCCAGCAGCCAAACAGGGGCTAGCAATCAGCCCCAGCATTTT. Translated: CASSQTGASNQPQHF.

This chain joins TRBV9 and TRBJ1-2; 8 bases map to TRBD1. The V and J ends lost 0 bases and 1 base, in that order; junction bases with no gene match: 2. CDR3 length: 15 residues. Germline CDR1 is SGDLS and CDR2 is YYNGEE. Here the CDR3 reads CASSVGQGNNYGYTF. DNA for the CDR3: TGTGCCAGCAGCGTAGGACAGGGGAATAACTATGGCTACACCTTC.

In nucleotides, the CDR3 is TGTGCCAGCAGTTTCCAGGGGAACACCGGGGAGCTGTTTTTT. As protein: CASSFQGNTGELFF. This sequence joins TRBV6-5 and TRBJ2-2; D might be TRBD1 (5 bases). Trimming cost V 4 bases and J 1 base, with 7 bases left between them. This CDR3 has 14 residues. CDR1 and CDR2 (germline): MNHEY, SVGAGI.

This clone was recorded once. The chain couples TRBV24-1 to TRBJ1-1, with D possibly matching TRBD1 (5 bases). Germline values: CDR1 KGHDR, CDR2 SFDVKD. The germline V and J ends were trimmed by 7 bases and 1 base, with 9 bases remaining between them. The CDR3 is 13 residues long. The CDR3, as DNA: TGTGCCACCAGCAAGACAGAGAACACTGAAGCTTTCTTT. Protein sequence: CATSKTENTEAFF.

V and J are TRBV6-2 or TRBV6-3 and TRBJ2-1, with 7 bases lining up with TRBD1. Losses at the gene ends were 5 bases for V and 2 bases for J; bases not matched to a gene: 6. The CDR3 loop spans 15 amino acids. The germline gives CDR1 MNHEY, CDR2 SVGEGT. The CDR3 DNA sequence: TGTGCCAGCAGTAGAACAGGGGCGCCCTACAATGAGCAGTTCTTC. Its translation is CASSRTGAPYNEQFF.